This TCR beta chain was sequenced for a study of T-cell reconstitution after alpha-beta-depleted transplantation in children. TCRbeta library preparation incorporated unique molecular identifiers. TCRdb called the PCR reads again in MiXCR, with one record for every CDR3 protein. The table shows some 550,000 distinct CDR3 sequences, with 18% occurring only once. V lost 6 bases and J lost 8, with 22 bases in between. The CDR3 has 16 amino acids. Germline V gene data show CDR1 as MGHDK and CDR2 as SYGVNS. The sequence derives from a human donor who donated a stem cell graft to a child with acute lymphoblastic leukemia. The input for sequencing was PBMCs from the stem cell graft donor, taken from the stem cell graft. The rearrangement uses TRBV25-1 and TRBJ1-4, with D tentatively TRBD1 (6 bases). The DNA for the CDR3 is TGTGCCAGCAGCCATCTGGGGCCGGGGGCACGCGAAAAACTGTTTTTT. Protein sequence: CASSHLGPGAREKLFF.